One sample yielded the 26 T cell receptor beta chains listed below, sequenced in a study of spatial heterogeneity in lung cancer. Overall study findings and caveats: For expanded intratumoral alpha and beta TCRs, counts tracked tumor mutation counts.

From the 5' RACE reads, TCRdb called clonotypes with MiXCR, one entry per CDR3 protein. In the table there are thousands of distinct CDR3 sequences, roughly 7% of which are singletons. No antigen has been assigned to these receptors. Time point here: sample taken at primary tumor resection. The sample in question was lung tumor tissue, obtained at surgery. The receptor set was obtained from a male donor with early-stage non-small cell lung cancer.

In its sample, this clonotype ranks as medium-sized. This chain joins TRBV5-1 and TRBJ1-2; TRBD1 agrees at 8 bases. This CDR3 comprises 15 residues. Losses at the gene ends were 4 bases for V and 7 bases for J; bases not matched to a gene: 12. The germline gives CDR1 SGHRS, CDR2 YFSETQ. The DNA for the CDR3 is TGCGCCAGCAGCGAGGACAGGGATCTCAGCTCTGGCTACACCTTC. This codes for CASSEDRDLSSGYTF. Complete variable domain (other parts from reference TRBV5-1 and TRBJ1-2): KAGVTQTPRYLIKTRGQQVTLSCSPISGHRSVSWYQQTPGQGLQFLFEYFSETQRNKGNFPGRFSGRQFSNSRSEMNVSTLELGDSALYLCASSEDRDLSSGYTFGSGTRLTVV.

Judged by abundance, this clonotype is medium-sized (0.01 to 0.1%). The rearrangement links TRBV5-1 to TRBJ1-3, with 8 bases aligning to TRBD1. This CDR3 spans 15 amino acids. With V trimmed by 4 bases and J by 0 bases, 3 bases remained unmatched. Germline loops: CDR1 SGHRS, CDR2 YFSETQ. The CDR3 protein is CASSEGTGSGNTIYF. CDR3 bases: TGCGCCAGCAGCGAGGGGACAGGCTCTGGAAACACCATATATTTT.

Within the sample, this clonotype is medium-sized (0.01 to 0.1%). The V and J genes are TRBV30 and TRBJ1-2; D gene uncertain. This CDR3 comprises 15 residues. Germline V lookup: CDR1 GTSNPN, CDR2 SVGIG (reference sequence). Trimming took off 3 bases at V and 1 base at J, with 15 bases between the two ends. The CDR3 region is CAWREARPFNYGYTF. CDR3 nucleotide sequence: TGTGCCTGGAGGGAAGCCCGACCATTTAACTATGGCTACACCTTC.

By frequency in the sample, this clonotype is medium-sized (0.01 to 0.1%). The rearrangement links TRBV29-1 to TRBJ1-2; no definite D call. V shed 5 bases and J shed 0 bases, with 10 bases lying between them. The CDR3 sequence is 13 residues long. The germline CDR1 and CDR2 sequences are SQVTM and ANQGSEA. This CDR3 reads CSVFRMANYGYTF. The CDR3 DNA is TGCAGCGTTTTCAGGATGGCTAACTATGGCTACACCTTC.

This clonotype was observed at least ten times. This chain links TRBV5-6 with TRBJ2-7; 8 positions match TRBD1. The CDR3 is made up of 11 amino acids. The germline gives CDR1 SGHDT, CDR2 YYEEEE. V lost 4 bases and J lost 9; bases outside the gene matches: 3. The CDR3 spells CASSQDRVQYF. CDR3 coding DNA: TGTGCCAGCAGCCAGGACAGGGTGCAGTACTTC. Supplemented by reference TRBV5-6 and TRBJ2-7, the full variable domain reads DAGVTQSPTHLIKTRGQQVTLRCSPKSGHDTVSWYQQALGQGPQFIFQYYEEEERQRGNFPDRFSGHQFPNYSSELNVNALLLGDSALYLCASSQDRVQYFGPGTRLTVT.

This clonotype is medium-sized (0.01 to 0.1%) by share. This chain links TRBV4-2 with TRBJ2-7, with 12 nucleotides matching TRBD1. J lost 5 bases, V lost 3 bases, and 5 bases had no gene match. Germline V CDR1 and CDR2: LGHNA, YNFKEQ. The CDR3 sequence is 15 residues long. As DNA, the CDR3 is TGTGCCAGCAGCCAGCCGGGACAGGGGGCGAACGAGCAGTACTTC. Amino acids: CASSQPGQGANEQYF.

This clonotype was picked up many times. The genes are TRBV28 and TRBJ1-2, with D possibly TRBD1 on 6 matching bases. Germline CDR1 is MDHEN and CDR2 is SYDVKM. The CDR3 length is 14 residues. V was trimmed by 3 bases and J by 6 bases, leaving 14 bases between them. This CDR3 reads CASSFEQGYDGYTF. The CDR3 DNA reads TGTGCCAGCAGTTTTGAACAGGGATATGATGGCTACACCTTC.

This clonotype rates as medium-sized. The chain links TRBV6-2 or TRBV6-3 to TRBJ2-7, with D possibly matching TRBD2 (6 bases). Trimming took 6 bases from V and 3 from J, leaving 12 bases between them. Germline V gene sequence: CDR1 MNHEY, CDR2 SVGEGT. This CDR3 spans 13 amino acids. This CDR3 reads CASRRDSLYEQYF. The DNA for the CDR3 is TGTGCCAGCAGACGGGACTCCCTCTACGAGCAGTACTTC.

Within the sample, this clonotype is medium-sized. This rearrangement joins TRBV20-1 to TRBJ2-5, with 10 bases fitting TRBD2. Unmatched junction bases numbered 10, after V lost 7 bases and J lost 2 bases. Germline V gene lookup returns CDR1 DFQATT and CDR2 SNEGSKA (reference sequence). CDR3 length equals 15 residues. The CDR3 DNA reads TGCAGTGGGCCCCCAGCGGGAGGGCCACAAGAGACCCAGTACTTC. Translating it yields CSGPPAGGPQETQYF.

This clonotype is labeled medium-sized (0.01 to 0.1%). This chain joins TRBV6-5 and TRBJ2-3, with 15 bases that match TRBD2. J lost 4 bases, V lost 0 bases, and 8 bases had no gene match. The CDR3 extends over 19 amino acids. The germline V gene has CDR1 MNHEY and CDR2 SVGAGI. The CDR3 DNA follows: TGTGCCAGCAGTTACTCGCCGGGACTAGCGGGGGGTCGCGCAGATACGCAGTATTTT. Translated, it gives CASSYSPGLAGGRADTQYF.

By share of the sample, this clonotype is medium-sized. The V and J genes are TRBV9 and TRBJ2-2; 8 bases line up with TRBD1. V dropped 0 bases and J dropped 5; count of bases not matched to a gene: 6. Germline lookup yields CDR1 SGDLS and CDR2 YYNGEE. The length of the CDR3 is 16 residues. CDR3 residues: CASSVVPQGATGELFF. CDR3 bases: TGTGCCAGCAGCGTAGTACCCCAGGGGGCAACCGGGGAGCTGTTTTTT.

This clonotype was counted many times. The V and J genes are TRBV5-1 and TRBJ1-4; 8 nucleotides match TRBD1. Germline-derived CDR1 and CDR2 are SGHRS and YFSETQ. CDR3 length equals 15 residues. V shed 4 bases and J 2 bases; nucleotides not matched to a gene: 4. The CDR3 DNA reads TGCGCCAGCAGCCGTTGGACAGGGACTAATGAAAAACTGTTTTTT. It encodes CASSRWTGTNEKLFF.

The table lists this clonotype with many counts. The V gene is TRBV20-1, the J gene TRBJ2-3; 13 bases are a match to TRBD2. The CDR3 is made up of 15 amino acids. J lost 6 bases, V lost 5 bases, and 8 bases had no gene match. From germline, CDR1 is DFQATT and CDR2 SNEGSKA (reference sequence). DNA of the CDR3: TGCAGTGCTTTTCGGACTAGCGGGAGAGGTGATACGCAGTATTTT. Its translation is CSAFRTSGRGDTQYF.

Relative to its sample, this clonotype is medium-sized. The V gene is TRBV29-1, the J gene TRBJ2-7, with D possibly matching TRBD2 (7 bases). Trimming shortened V by 4 bases and J by 3 bases, and 19 bases separated the two germline ends. This CDR3 contains 15 residues. CDR1 and CDR2 from the germline V gene are SQVTM and ANQGSEA. CDR3 amino acids: CSVVVIRGAFYEQYF. As DNA, the CDR3 is TGCAGCGTTGTCGTCATTCGGGGGGCTTTCTACGAGCAGTACTTC.

This clonotype is labeled as medium-sized. This sequence joins TRBV21-1 and TRBJ1-2; the table assigns TRBD1, which was not confirmed against the DNA. TRBV21-1 counts as a pseudogene. The CDR3 totals 15 residues. DNA of the CDR3: TGTGCCAGCAGCAAAGTTTGGGGGACGGACTATGGCTACACCTTC. The encoded protein is CASSKVWGTDYGYTF.

This clonotype is labeled as medium-sized. This chain uses TRBV4-3 with TRBJ2-5, with a tentative D call TRBD1 (5 bases). The germline CDR1 and CDR2 sequences are LGHNA and YSLEER. With 0 bases removed from V and 1 base from J, the gap between germline ends came to 12 bases. This CDR3 is built from 16 residues. The CDR3 DNA sequence: TGCGCCAGCAGCCAAGAATGGGGCTCGACCCAAGAGACCCAGTACTTC. Translating gives CASSQEWGSTQETQYF.

This clonotype has a count of ten or more. The chain uses TRBV19 and TRBJ2-1, with D unresolved. V was shortened by 9 bases and J by 0 bases, with 9 bases between the two germline ends. The germline gives CDR1 LNHDA, CDR2 SQIVND (reference sequence). The CDR3 consists of 13 residues. The CDR3 bases are TGTGCCAGCCAACTTAGCTCCTACAATGAGCAGTTCTTC. Its protein is CASQLSSYNEQFF.

This clonotype is classed as medium-sized. V and J are TRBV23-1 and TRBJ1-1, with D hard to call. Being an ORF, TRBV23-1 has a function that is uncertain. CDR3 length: 12 residues. Trimming pared 11 bases from V and 5 bases from J, leaving 15 bases between. The CDR3 here is CAPIPRETEAFF. In DNA, the CDR3 is TGCGCCCCCATTCCTCGGGAAACTGAAGCTTTCTTT.

This clonotype is labeled medium-sized. The CDR3 nucleotides are TGTGCCAGCAGTTTATCGGTTGTATACGAGCAGTACTTC. Translating it yields CASSLSVVYEQYF. This chain joins TRBV27 and TRBJ2-7; D is unresolved. The germline gives CDR1 MNHEY, CDR2 SMNVEV (reference sequence). V was cut by 0 bases and J by 4 bases, with 7 bases left in between. The length of the CDR3 is 13 residues.

This clonotype is termed medium-sized. The chain employs TRBV12-3 or TRBV12-4 and TRBJ2-6, with 8 bases matching TRBD1. The CDR3 is 18 amino acids. V lost 3 bases to trimming and J lost 1 base; unmatched junction nucleotides: 8. CDR3 DNA: TGTGCCAGCAGTTTTAGGGGACAGGCCTTTTCTGGGGCCAACGTCCTGACTTTC. Encoded protein: CASSFRGQAFSGANVLTF.

This clonotype was detected ten times or more. V usage is TRBV11-1 and J usage is TRBJ2-1; D gene unclear. The CDR3 is made up of 13 amino acids. Germline CDR1 reads SGHAT; CDR2 reads FQDESV (reference sequence). The ends were cut back, 3 bases at V and 6 bases at J, with 9 bases in the middle. The CDR3 protein is CASSFSESNEQFF. For the CDR3, the DNA is TGTGCCAGCAGCTTCTCGGAATCCAATGAGCAGTTCTTC.

This clonotype is medium-sized within its sample. The chain combines TRBV7-9 with TRBJ2-5, with 7 bases aligning to TRBD1. CDR1 and CDR2 from the germline V gene are SEHNR and FQNEAQ (reference sequence). V lost 2 bases to trimming and J lost 2 bases; unmatched junction nucleotides: 8. CDR3 size: 16 residues. CDR3 in DNA: TGTGCCAGCAGCTTACGAACGGACAGGCGGCAAGAGACCCAGTACTTC. Translating gives CASSLRTDRRQETQYF.

This clonotype was seen at least ten times. The V call is TRBV28, the J call TRBJ1-1; the D is unclear. Trimming removed 5 bases at V and 1 base at J, with 8 bases between. CDR1 MDHEN and CDR2 SYDVKM come from the germline V gene. This CDR3 region has 13 residues. CDR3 loop: CASSRAGNTEAFF. CDR3 sequence (DNA): TGTGCCAGCAGTAGGGCGGGGAACACTGAAGCTTTCTTT.

This chain uses TRBV18 with TRBJ2-1; 8 nucleotides align to TRBD1. The germline CDR1 and CDR2 sequences are KGHSH and LQKENI. CDR3 size: 17 residues. Losses at the gene ends were 2 bases for V and 5 bases for J; bases not matched to a gene: 11. For the CDR3, the DNA is TGTGCCAGCTCACCAATTACCGGGACAGGCACTAACAATGAGCAGTTCTTC. It encodes CASSPITGTGTNNEQFF.

This clonotype was recorded at least ten times. The chain joins TRBV30 to TRBJ2-1; a possible D gene is TRBD2 (5 bases). The CDR3 is made up of 11 amino acids. Trimming left V 1 base short and J 7 bases short, with 5 bases between. Germline loops: CDR1 GTSNPN, CDR2 SVGIG (reference sequence). CDR3 protein: CAWSERNEQFF. CDR3 in DNA: TGTGCCTGGAGTGAGCGGAATGAGCAGTTCTTC.

This clonotype was counted many times. V usage is TRBV7-9 and J usage is TRBJ1-2; no clear D gene. CDR1 and CDR2 (germline): SEHNR, FQNEAQ (reference sequence). Trimming took 1 base from V and 6 from J, leaving 6 bases between them. The CDR3 sequence is 12 residues long. The CDR3: CASSLDLNGYTF. CDR3 sequence (DNA): TGTGCCAGCAGCTTAGACCTAAATGGCTACACCTTC.